This paragraph reports one T cell receptor (beta chain). Its target is unknown. Systemic immunosuppression or a history of autoimmune disease excluded patients. This entry comes from a study of OX40 agonist ivuxolimab in advanced cancers. Overall study context: Administration of intravenous ivuxolimab to patients occurred every 2 weeks at 0.01 to 10 mg/kg.

General study results and limits: More expanded clones were found, on average, in CD8+ than in CD4+ T cells. CD4+ and CD8+ blood T cells expanded clonally by week 6 at 0.1 to 3.0 mg/kg.

Profiled with immunoSEQ multiplex PCR; TCRdb holds only in-frame clones, not every one. The data contain over 30,000 clones, around 82% of them seen just once; the ten biggest clones take up about 2%. J lost 0 bases, V lost 6 bases, and 4 bases had no gene match. The CDR3 loop spans 15 amino acids. Germline lookup yields CDR1 MNHNS and CDR2 SASEGT. Sequencing was performed on CD4+ or CD8+ T cells sorted from blood, taken in a trial of the OX40 agonist ivuxolimab. The gene calls are TRBV6-1 and TRBJ1-2; 10 nucleotides agree with TRBD1. This TCR was recovered from an adult with an advanced solid tumor such as melanoma, head and neck, liver or kidney cancer. The CDR3 region is CASRDRGGTNYGYTF. CDR3 DNA: TGTGCCAGCAGGGACAGGGGGGGTACTAACTATGGCTACACCTTC.